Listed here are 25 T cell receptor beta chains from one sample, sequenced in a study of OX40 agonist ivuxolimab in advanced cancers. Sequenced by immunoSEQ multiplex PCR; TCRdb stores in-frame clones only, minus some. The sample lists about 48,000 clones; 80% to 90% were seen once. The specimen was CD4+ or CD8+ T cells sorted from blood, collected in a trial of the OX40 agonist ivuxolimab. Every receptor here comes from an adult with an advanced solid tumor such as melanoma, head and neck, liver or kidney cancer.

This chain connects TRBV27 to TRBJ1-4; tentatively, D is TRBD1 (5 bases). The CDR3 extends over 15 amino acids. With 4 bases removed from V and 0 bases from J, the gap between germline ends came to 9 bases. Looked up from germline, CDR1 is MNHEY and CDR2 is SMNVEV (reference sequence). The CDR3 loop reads CASSSRTTTNEKLFF. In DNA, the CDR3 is TGTGCCAGCAGTTCCCGGACAACAACTAATGAAAAACTGTTTTTT.

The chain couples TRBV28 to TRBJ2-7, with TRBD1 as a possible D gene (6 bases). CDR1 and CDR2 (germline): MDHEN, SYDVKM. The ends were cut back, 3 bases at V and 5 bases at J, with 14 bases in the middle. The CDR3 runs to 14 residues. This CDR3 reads CASSFRGRDDEQYF. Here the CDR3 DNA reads TGTGCCAGCAGTTTCAGGGGTCGGGACGACGAGCAGTACTTC.

The CDR3, as DNA: TGTGCCAGCAGCCCTCGAAGAACTAGCGGGGGGGCCGGCGAGACCCAGTACTTC. Its protein is CASSPRRTSGGAGETQYF. The chain uses TRBV9 and TRBJ2-5, with TRBD2 matching 13 bases. With 4 bases clipped from V and 5 bases from J, the junction kept 14 bases outside the gene matches. The length of the CDR3 is 18 residues. The germline CDR1 and CDR2 sequences are SGDLS and YYNGEE.

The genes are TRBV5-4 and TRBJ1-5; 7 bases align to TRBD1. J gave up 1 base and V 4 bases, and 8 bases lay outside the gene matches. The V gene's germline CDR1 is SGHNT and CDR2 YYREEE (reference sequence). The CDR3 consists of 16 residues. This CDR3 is CASSQRQGWSNQPQHF. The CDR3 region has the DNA TGTGCCAGCAGCCAGAGACAGGGTTGGAGCAATCAGCCCCAGCATTTT.

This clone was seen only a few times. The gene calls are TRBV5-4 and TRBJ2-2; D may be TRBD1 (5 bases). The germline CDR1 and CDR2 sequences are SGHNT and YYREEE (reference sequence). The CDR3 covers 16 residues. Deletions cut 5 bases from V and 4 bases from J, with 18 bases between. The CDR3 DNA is TGTGCCAGCAGACAATACTGGGGCGAATTCACCGGGGAGCTGTTTTTT. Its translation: CASRQYWGEFTGELFF.

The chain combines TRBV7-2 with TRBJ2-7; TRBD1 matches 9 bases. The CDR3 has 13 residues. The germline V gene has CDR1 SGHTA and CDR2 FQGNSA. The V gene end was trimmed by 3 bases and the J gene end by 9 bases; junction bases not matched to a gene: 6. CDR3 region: CASSFRDRGVQYF. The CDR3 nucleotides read TGTGCCAGCAGCTTTAGAGACAGGGGGGTGCAGTACTTC.

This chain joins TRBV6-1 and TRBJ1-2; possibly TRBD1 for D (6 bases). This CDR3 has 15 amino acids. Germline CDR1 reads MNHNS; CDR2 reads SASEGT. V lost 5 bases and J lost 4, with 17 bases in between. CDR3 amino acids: CASSPTDRLFYGYTF. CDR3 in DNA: TGTGCCAGCAGTCCTACCGACAGGCTTTTCTATGGCTACACCTTC.

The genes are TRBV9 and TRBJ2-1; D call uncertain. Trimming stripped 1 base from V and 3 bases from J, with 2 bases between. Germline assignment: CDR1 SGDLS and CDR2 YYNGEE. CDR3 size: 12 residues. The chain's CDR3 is CASSVHYNEQFF. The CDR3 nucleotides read TGTGCCAGCAGCGTACACTACAATGAGCAGTTCTTC.

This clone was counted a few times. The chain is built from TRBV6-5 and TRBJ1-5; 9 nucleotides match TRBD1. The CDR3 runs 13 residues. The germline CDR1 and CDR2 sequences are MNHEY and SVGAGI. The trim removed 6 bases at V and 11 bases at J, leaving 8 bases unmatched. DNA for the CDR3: TGTGCCAGCAGCTTAGGGACAGGGCAAGCCCAGCATTTT. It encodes CASSLGTGQAQHF.

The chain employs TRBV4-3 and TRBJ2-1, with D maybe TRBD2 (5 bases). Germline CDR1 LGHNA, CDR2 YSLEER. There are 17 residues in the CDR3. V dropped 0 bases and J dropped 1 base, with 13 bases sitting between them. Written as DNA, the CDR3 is TGCGCCAGCAGCCAAGAGTTGCGCCCGGGGTCCTACAATGAGCAGTTCTTC. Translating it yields CASSQELRPGSYNEQFF.

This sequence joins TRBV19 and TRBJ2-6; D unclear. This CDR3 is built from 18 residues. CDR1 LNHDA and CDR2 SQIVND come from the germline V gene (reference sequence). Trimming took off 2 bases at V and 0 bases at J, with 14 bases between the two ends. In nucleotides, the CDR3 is TGTGCCAGTAGTATAATTTTACAACCCACCTCTGGGGCCAACGTCCTGACTTTC. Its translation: CASSIILQPTSGANVLTF.

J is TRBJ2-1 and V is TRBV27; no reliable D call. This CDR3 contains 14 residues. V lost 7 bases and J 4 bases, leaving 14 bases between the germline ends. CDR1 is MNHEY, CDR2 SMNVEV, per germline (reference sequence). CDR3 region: CASTPVGFYNEQFF. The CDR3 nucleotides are TGTGCCAGCACCCCCGTTGGATTTTACAATGAGCAGTTCTTC.

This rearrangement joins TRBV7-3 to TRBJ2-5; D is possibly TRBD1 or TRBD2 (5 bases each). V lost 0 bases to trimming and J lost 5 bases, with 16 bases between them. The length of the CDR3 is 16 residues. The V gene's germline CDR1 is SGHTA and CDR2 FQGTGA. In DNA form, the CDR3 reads TGTGCCAGCAGCTTAACAGGCCACATAGGGACGGAGACCCAGTACTTC. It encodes CASSLTGHIGTETQYF.

In DNA, the CDR3 is TGCGCCAGCAGCTATCAGTCCTCTGGGGCCAACGTCCTGACTTTC. Protein product: CASSYQSSGANVLTF. This chain joins TRBV5-1 and TRBJ2-6; unclear D gene. V lost 3 bases to trimming and J lost 0 bases, with 7 bases between them. Germline V gives CDR1 SGHRS, CDR2 YFSETQ. The CDR3 is 15 residues long.

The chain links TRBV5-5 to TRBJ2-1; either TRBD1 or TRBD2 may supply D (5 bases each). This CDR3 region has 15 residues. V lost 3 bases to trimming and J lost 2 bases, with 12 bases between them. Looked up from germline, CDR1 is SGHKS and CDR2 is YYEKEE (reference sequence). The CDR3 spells CASSWDVGAYNEQFF. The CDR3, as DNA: TGTGCCAGCAGCTGGGACGTAGGGGCCTACAATGAGCAGTTCTTC.

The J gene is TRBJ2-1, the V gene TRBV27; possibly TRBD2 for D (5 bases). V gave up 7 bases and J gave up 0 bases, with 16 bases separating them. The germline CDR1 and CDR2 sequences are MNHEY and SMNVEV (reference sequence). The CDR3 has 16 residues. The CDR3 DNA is TGTGCCAGCAAGAAACTGGTGGGGAGCTCCTACAATGAGCAGTTCTTC. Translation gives CASKKLVGSSYNEQFF.

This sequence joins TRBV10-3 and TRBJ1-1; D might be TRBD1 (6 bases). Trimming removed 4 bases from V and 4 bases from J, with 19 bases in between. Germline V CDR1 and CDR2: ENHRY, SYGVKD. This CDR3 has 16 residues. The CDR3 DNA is TGTGCCATCAGTGCGGGCAGTTTCACCAGGGGCACTGAAGCTTTCTTT. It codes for CAISAGSFTRGTEAFF.

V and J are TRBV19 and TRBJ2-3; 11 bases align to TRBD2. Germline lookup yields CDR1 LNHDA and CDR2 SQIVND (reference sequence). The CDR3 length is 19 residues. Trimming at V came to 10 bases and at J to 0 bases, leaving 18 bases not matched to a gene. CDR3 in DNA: TGTGCCACCTTCCCCTCCGGACTAGCGGGCGACACTAGCACAGATACGCAGTATTTT. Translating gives CATFPSGLAGDTSTDTQYF.

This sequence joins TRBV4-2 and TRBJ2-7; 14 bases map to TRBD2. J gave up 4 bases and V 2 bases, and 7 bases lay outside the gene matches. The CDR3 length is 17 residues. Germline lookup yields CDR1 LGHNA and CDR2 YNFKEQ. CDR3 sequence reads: CASSQPGTSGRGYEQYF. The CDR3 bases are TGTGCCAGCAGCCAACCCGGGACTAGCGGGAGAGGGTACGAGCAGTACTTC.

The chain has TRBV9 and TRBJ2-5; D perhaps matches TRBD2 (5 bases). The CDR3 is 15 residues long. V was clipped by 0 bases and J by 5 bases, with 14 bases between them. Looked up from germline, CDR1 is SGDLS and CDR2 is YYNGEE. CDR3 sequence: CASSVGGSPDETQYF. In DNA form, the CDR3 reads TGTGCCAGCAGCGTAGGAGGGTCTCCGGATGAGACCCAGTACTTC.

The CDR3 is CASSQSKAGTGLLYGYTF. The CDR3 DNA sequence: TGCGCCAGCAGCCAATCCAAAGCCGGGACAGGGCTTCTTTATGGCTACACCTTC. The rearrangement uses TRBV4-1 and TRBJ1-2, with 9 bases fitting TRBD1. The CDR3 sequence is 18 residues long. After removal of 2 bases from V and 5 bases from J, the junction contained 15 bases not matched to a gene. CDR1 and CDR2 (germline): MGHRA, YSYEKL.

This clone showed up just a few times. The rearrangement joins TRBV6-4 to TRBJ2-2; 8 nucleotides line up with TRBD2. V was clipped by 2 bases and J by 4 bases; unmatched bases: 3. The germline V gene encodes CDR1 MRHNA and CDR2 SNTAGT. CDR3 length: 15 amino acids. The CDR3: CASSDSREGTGELFF. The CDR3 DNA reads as TGTGCCAGCAGTGACAGTCGGGAGGGCACCGGGGAGCTGTTTTTT.

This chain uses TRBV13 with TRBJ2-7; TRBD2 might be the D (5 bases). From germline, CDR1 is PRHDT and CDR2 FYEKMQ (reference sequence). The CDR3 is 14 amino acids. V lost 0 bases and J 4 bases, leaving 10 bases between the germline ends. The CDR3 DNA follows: TGTGCCAGCAGCTTAGGAGGGAGCGTGTACGAGCAGTACTTC. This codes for CASSLGGSVYEQYF. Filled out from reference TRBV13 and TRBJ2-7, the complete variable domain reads AAGVIQSPRHLIKEKRETATLKCYPIPRHDTVYWYQQGPGQDPQFLISFYEKMQSDKGSIPDRFSAQQFSDYHSELNMSSLELGDSALYFCASSLGGSVYEQYFGPGTRLTVT.

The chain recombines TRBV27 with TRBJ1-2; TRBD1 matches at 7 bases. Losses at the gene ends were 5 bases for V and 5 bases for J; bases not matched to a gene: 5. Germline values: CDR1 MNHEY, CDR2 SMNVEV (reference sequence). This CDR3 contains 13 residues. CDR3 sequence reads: CASSTTGPYGYTF. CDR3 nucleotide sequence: TGTGCCAGCAGTACGACAGGGCCTTATGGCTACACCTTC.

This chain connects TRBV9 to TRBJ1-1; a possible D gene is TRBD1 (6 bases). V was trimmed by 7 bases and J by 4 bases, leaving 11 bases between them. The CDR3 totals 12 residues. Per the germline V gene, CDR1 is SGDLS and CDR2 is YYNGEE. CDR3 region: CASEGGSTEAFF. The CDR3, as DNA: TGTGCCAGCGAAGGGGGAAGCACTGAAGCTTTCTTT.